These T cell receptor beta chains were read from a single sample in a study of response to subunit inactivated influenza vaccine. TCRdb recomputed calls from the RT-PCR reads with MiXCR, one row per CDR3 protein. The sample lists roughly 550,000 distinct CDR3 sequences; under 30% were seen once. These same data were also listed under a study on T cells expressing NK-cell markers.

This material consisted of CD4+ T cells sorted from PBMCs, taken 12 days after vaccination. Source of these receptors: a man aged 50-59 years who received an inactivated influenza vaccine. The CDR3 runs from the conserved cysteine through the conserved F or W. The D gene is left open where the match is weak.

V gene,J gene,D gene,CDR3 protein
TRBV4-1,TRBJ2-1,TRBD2,CASSQESGIRGGSSYNEQFF
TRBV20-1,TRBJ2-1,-,CSAQTGPSYNEQFF
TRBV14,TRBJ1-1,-,CASSQGHGNTEAFF
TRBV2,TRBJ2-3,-,CASSKDRPTDTQYF
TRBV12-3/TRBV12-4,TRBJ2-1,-,CASRAGISSYNEQFF
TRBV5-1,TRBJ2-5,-,CASTPFLRGKGETQYF
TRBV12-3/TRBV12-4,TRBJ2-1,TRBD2,CASRPRGREGNEQFF
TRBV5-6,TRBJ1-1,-,CASSTGRTEAFF
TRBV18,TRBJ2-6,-,CASSSQGGSSGANVLTF
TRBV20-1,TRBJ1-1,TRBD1,CSATLPRGLVTEAFF
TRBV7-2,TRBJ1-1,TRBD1,CASTEGQANTEAFF
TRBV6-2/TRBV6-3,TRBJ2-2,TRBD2,CASSYSWLAESVDTGELFF
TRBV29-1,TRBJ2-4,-,CSARIGAAKNIQYF
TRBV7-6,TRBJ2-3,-,CASSALGIDTQYF
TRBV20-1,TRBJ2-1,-,CSARSFGAVNEQFF